A selection of T cell receptor beta chains follows, all from one sample in a study of blood T cell repertoires in COVID-19. Measured with immunoSEQ multiplex PCR; TCRdb has only the in-frame clones, and not every one. The table has under 300,000 clones, roughly 85% seen once; the top ten hold approximately 2.1%. The sample was peripheral blood. The receptors were gathered from a man under 40 who had recovered from COVID-19. Both conserved end residues are part of each CDR3. The order of the fields is D gene, clone size, J gene, V gene, CDR3 protein, CDR3 DNA. The D gene is left open where the match is weak. Size is stated for part of the rows, as once, few or many counts, or as a class when the clone is expanded.

TRBD1,NA,TRBJ2-4,TRBV10-2,CASTADRGENIQYF,TGCGCCAGCACCGCGGACAGGGGCGAAAACATTCAGTACTTC
NA,once,TRBJ2-7,TRBV10-2,CASSDRDRRLSYEQYF,TGCGCCAGCAGTGATCGAGACAGGCGACTTTCCTACGAGCAGTACTTC
NA,NA,TRBJ1-3,TRBV4-1,CASSQGDSGNTIYF,TGCGCCAGCAGCCAAGGAGACTCTGGAAACACCATATATTTT
TRBD1,NA,TRBJ2-1,TRBV18,CASSPGTGTYNEQFF,TGTGCCAGCTCACCAGGGACAGGGACCTACAATGAGCAGTTCTTC
TRBD1,NA,TRBJ1-1,TRBV5-1,CASSLQTGMNTEAFF,TGCGCCAGCAGCTTACAGACAGGGATGAACACTGAAGCTTTCTTT
TRBD2,NA,TRBJ2-7,TRBV29-1,CSVEREGFTYEQYF,TGCAGCGTTGAAAGGGAGGGTTTCACCTACGAGCAGTACTTC
NA,NA,TRBJ2-2,TRBV18,CASSPTEGLPTGELFF,TGTGCCAGCTCACCGACGGAGGGTCTCCCCACCGGGGAGCTGTTTTTT
TRBD1,once,TRBJ1-1,TRBV5-8,CASSLGTGGFFGEAFF,TGTGCCAGCAGCTTGGGGACAGGCGGTTTTTTTGGTGAAGCTTTCTTT
TRBD1,few,TRBJ1-1,TRBV10-3,CAISQRTGTEAFF,TGTGCCATCAGCCAAAGGACAGGTACTGAAGCTTTCTTT
TRBD1,NA,TRBJ2-7,TRBV24-1,CATSSDRGEQYF,TGTGCCACCAGTTCCGACAGGGGCGAGCAGTACTTC
NA,many,TRBJ1-1,TRBV12-3/TRBV12-4,CASSFGPNTEAFF,TGTGCCAGCAGTTTCGGTCCGAACACTGAAGCTTTCTTT
TRBD2,NA,TRBJ2-1,TRBV19,CASSTSGGPYNEQFF,TGTGCCAGTAGTACTAGCGGGGGGCCTTACAATGAGCAGTTCTTC
NA,NA,TRBJ2-1,TRBV2,CASSDSQTYNEQFF,TGTGCCAGCAGTGATTCACAGACCTACAATGAGCAGTTCTTC
NA,NA,TRBJ2-1,TRBV15,CATSPQGPHNEQFF,TGTGCCACCAGCCCTCAGGGTCCCCACAATGAGCAGTTCTTC
TRBD1,once,TRBJ1-6,TRBV7-9,CASSLARGLDNSPLHF,TGTGCCAGCAGCTTAGCAAGGGGGCTCGATAATTCACCCCTCCACTTT
NA,NA,TRBJ1-5,TRBV19,CASTFLGVADQPQHF,TGTGCCAGTACCTTCCTGGGAGTTGCTGATCAGCCCCAGCATTTT
TRBD2,NA,TRBJ2-3,TRBV7-9,CASSLSGLAGGKEDTQYF,TGTGCCAGCAGCCTGTCGGGACTAGCGGGGGGGAAGGAAGATACGCAGTATTTT
NA,NA,TRBJ2-5,TRBV5-6,CASSLEIRGARLETQYF,TGTGCCAGCAGCTTGGAAATTCGGGGGGCGCGGTTGGAGACCCAGTACTTC
NA,NA,TRBJ1-1,TRBV27,CASRTPRGRDTEAFF,TGTGCCAGCAGAACCCCTCGGGGGAGGGACACTGAAGCTTTCTTT
TRBD2,few,TRBJ2-5,TRBV6-5,CALGGGGGLETQYF,TGTGCCCTCGGCGGGGGGGGAGGGTTGGAGACCCAGTACTTC
NA,NA,TRBJ1-2,TRBV6-5,CASSYRQLYGYTF,TGTGCCAGCAGCTATAGACAGCTCTATGGCTACACCTTC
TRBD1,NA,TRBJ2-3,TRBV11-2,CASSLRGTGADTQYF,TGTGCCAGCAGCTTGCGCGGGACAGGGGCAGATACGCAGTATTTT
NA,once,TRBJ1-1,TRBV6-5,CASSYRDSMNTEAFF,TGTGCCAGCAGTTACCGAGACTCAATGAACACTGAAGCTTTCTTT
NA,NA,TRBJ1-2,TRBV7-9,CASSWSSPDGYTF,TGTGCCAGCAGCTGGTCCTCGCCGGATGGCTACACCTTC
NA,NA,TRBJ2-7,TRBV19,CATSRGYEQYF,TGTGCCACCTCTCGGGGGTACGAGCAGTACTTC
NA,NA,TRBJ2-7,TRBV6-5,CASSYSRDSYEQYF,TGTGCCAGCAGTTACTCGCGGGATTCCTACGAGCAGTACTTC
NA,few,TRBJ1-6,TRBV5-1,CAREPGGGPLHF,TGCGCCAGAGAGCCGGGTGGTGGGCCCCTCCACTTT
NA,few,TRBJ1-2,TRBV6-5,CASILKGNSPYGYTF,TGTGCCAGCATTCTTAAGGGGAATTCTCCCTATGGCTACACCTTC
TRBD1,NA,TRBJ2-5,TRBV15,CATSRERLSGTGEVTQYF,TGTGCCACCAGCAGAGAACGCCTGTCGGGGACAGGGGAAGTTACCCAGTACTTC
NA,NA,TRBJ1-6,TRBV7-2,CASSSVGNSPLHF,TGTGCCAGCAGTAGCGTGGGGAATTCACCCCTCCACTTT
TRBD1,NA,TRBJ1-1,TRBV5-8,CASSSGQGTTEAFF,TGTGCCAGCAGCAGCGGACAGGGGACCACTGAAGCTTTCTTT
TRBD1,NA,TRBJ1-1,TRBV2,CASSRQGEAFF,TGTGCCAGCAGCCGACAGGGGGAGGCTTTCTTT
NA,NA,TRBJ1-6,TRBV11-2,CASSPRTGSHSPLHF,TGTGCCAGCAGCCCCCGAACGGGGTCGCATTCACCCCTCCACTTT
TRBD1,NA,TRBJ2-3,TRBV4-2,CASSHYPGQARDTQYF,TGTGCCAGCAGCCACTATCCGGGACAGGCTCGGGATACGCAGTATTTT
TRBD2,NA,TRBJ2-1,TRBV11-3,CASSTGLAGGYEQFF,TGTGCCAGCAGCACAGGACTAGCGGGGGGTTATGAGCAGTTCTTC
NA,NA,TRBJ2-6,TRBV11-2,CASSLVTGHSGANVLTF,TGTGCCAGCAGCTTAGTGACAGGCCACTCTGGGGCCAACGTCCTGACTTTC
NA,NA,TRBJ2-3,TRBV12-3/TRBV12-4,CASRFSSIGTQYF,TGTGCCAGCAGATTTTCTAGCATAGGTACGCAGTATTTT
NA,NA,TRBJ1-1,TRBV6-5,CASLGGVITEAFF,TGTGCCAGCCTGGGAGGGGTAATCACTGAAGCTTTCTTT
TRBD1,NA,TRBJ1-1,TRBV19,CASSVVVGQGAFF,TGTGCCAGTAGTGTTGTCGTAGGACAGGGAGCTTTCTTT
NA,NA,TRBJ1-2,TRBV25-1,CASSEIRGARDGYTF,TGTGCCAGCAGTGAAATACGGGGGGCTCGTGATGGCTACACCTTC
NA,NA,TRBJ2-3,TRBV21-1,CASSPMRWQGQGDTQYF,TGTGCCAGCAGCCCTATGAGGTGGCAGGGGCAAGGAGATACGCAGTATTTT
NA,once,TRBJ1-2,TRBV19,CASSMKQVGVYGYTF,TGTGCCAGTAGTATGAAACAGGTTGGGGTCTATGGCTACACCTTC
NA,NA,TRBJ2-3,TRBV7-9,CASSQDSDTDTQYF,TGTGCCAGCAGCCAAGACAGTGACACAGATACGCAGTATTTT
TRBD2,NA,TRBJ2-2,TRBV6-4,CASSVGSGGSNTGELFF,TGTGCCAGCAGTGTCGGTAGCGGGGGGTCGAACACCGGGGAGCTGTTTTTT
NA,NA,TRBJ1-2,TRBV9,CASSAELVGARGYTF,TGTGCCAGCAGCGCAGAGTTGGTTGGGGCTCGCGGCTACACCTTC
TRBD2,NA,TRBJ2-1,TRBV15,CATSRVALGLAGVYNEQFF,TGTGCCACCAGCAGAGTTGCCCTCGGACTAGCGGGGGTCTACAATGAGCAGTTCTTC
NA,NA,TRBJ2-7,TRBV3-1/TRBV3-2,CASSLFSGEADSYEQYF,TGTGCCAGCTCCCTTTTCAGTGGGGAGGCGGACTCCTACGAGCAGTACTTC
NA,NA,TRBJ2-1,TRBV20-1,CSTQGYEQFF,TGCAGCACACAGGGTTATGAGCAGTTCTTC
NA,NA,TRBJ1-6,TRBV30,CAWGGLPGGSPLHF,TGTGCCTGGGGGGGACTCCCCGGGGGGTCACCCCTCCACTTT
NA,once,TRBJ1-2,TRBV6-5,CASSYSGQGPNYGYTF,TGTGCCAGCAGTTACTCGGGGCAGGGGCCTAACTATGGCTACACCTTC
TRBD1,NA,TRBJ2-7,TRBV18,CASSPGTGGDYEQYF,TGTGCCAGCTCCCCTGGGACAGGGGGCGACTACGAGCAGTACTTC